A few counts support the clone carrying this TCR beta chain. TCRdb's table, derived via immunoSEQ multiplex PCR, lists solely in-frame clones and lacks some. The sample has 84,000 or so clones, roughly 78% seen once. The record originates from a study of blood T cell repertoires in COVID-19. About the study: The United States, Italy and Spain provided the acute and convalescent COVID-19 samples.

Seattle patient enrollment occurred during active infection, with longitudinal follow-up thereafter. The CDR3 contains 13 residues. Germline-derived CDR1 and CDR2 are SGDLS and YYNGEE. Unmatched junction bases numbered 2, after V lost 4 bases and J lost 3 bases. The source is a man aged 55-75 years with COVID-19, enrolled during active disease. V is TRBV9 and J is TRBJ1-2; 8 positions match TRBD1. Sequencing was done on a sample of peripheral blood. The CDR3 coding sequence is TGTGCCAGCAGCTCGACAGGGGACTATGGCTACACCTTC. It translates to CASSSTGDYGYTF.